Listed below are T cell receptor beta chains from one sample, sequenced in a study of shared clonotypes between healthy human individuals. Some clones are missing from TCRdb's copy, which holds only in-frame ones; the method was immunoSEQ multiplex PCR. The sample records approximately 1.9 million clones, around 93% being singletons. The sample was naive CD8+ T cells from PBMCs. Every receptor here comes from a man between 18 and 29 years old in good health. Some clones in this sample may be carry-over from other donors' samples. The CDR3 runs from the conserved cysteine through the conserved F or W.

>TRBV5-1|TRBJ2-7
CASSLALAGGYEQYF
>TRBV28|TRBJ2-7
CASNNWGDGYEQYF
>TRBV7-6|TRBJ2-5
CASSLAETQYF
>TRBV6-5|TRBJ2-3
CASSYGAGAGTDTQYF
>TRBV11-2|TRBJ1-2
CASGFGVIGGYTF
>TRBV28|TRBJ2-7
CASSLTLAGVVYEQYF
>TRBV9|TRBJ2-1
CASSVVGGAGAYNEQFF
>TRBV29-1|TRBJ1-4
CSVVSGGLFF
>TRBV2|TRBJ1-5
CASTPRPGGGQPQHF
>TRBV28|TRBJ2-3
CASSWEGTTDTQYF
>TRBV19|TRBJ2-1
CASSIPTGTANEQFF
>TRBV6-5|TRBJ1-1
CASQGPAGSAEAFF
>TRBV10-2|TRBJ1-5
CASSETGLNQPQHF
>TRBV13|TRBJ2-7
CASSVQGATTYEQYF
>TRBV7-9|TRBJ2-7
CASSITSPYEQYF
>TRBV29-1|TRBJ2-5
CSVEVETIIGLGETQYF
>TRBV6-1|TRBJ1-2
CASSESSTVDGYTF
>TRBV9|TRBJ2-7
CASSVGQSYEQYF
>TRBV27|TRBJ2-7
CASSLYAGGRGTYEQYF
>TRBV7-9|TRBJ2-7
CASSPGQGMTYEQYF
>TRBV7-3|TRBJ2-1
CASSPDRGSYNEQFF
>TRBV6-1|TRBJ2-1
CASSENRGLNDEQFF
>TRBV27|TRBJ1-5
CASSLSLYSNQPQHF
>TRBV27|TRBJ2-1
CASSFLARAHEQFF
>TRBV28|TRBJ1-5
CASRDGQVMGQPQHF
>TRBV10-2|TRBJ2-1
CASEARNEQFF
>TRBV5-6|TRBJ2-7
CASSPGTGGPEQYF
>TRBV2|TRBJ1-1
CASSVGGSPEAFF
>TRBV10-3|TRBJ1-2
CAISESPIRGGYGYTF
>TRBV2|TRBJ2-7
CASSARVLPQYEQYF
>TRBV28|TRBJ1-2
CASSLTQAWSYGYTF
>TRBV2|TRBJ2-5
CASSAVSGAGRETQYF
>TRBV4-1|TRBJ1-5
CASSQKAGGLQPQHF
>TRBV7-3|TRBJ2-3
CASSLRATGAGGPSDTQYF
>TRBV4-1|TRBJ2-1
CASSQDRAVSYNEQFF
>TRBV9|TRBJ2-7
CASSGSGSSPSYEQYF